The 32 T cell receptor beta chains listed next were all sequenced from one sample in a study of tumor-infiltrating lymphocytes in primary liver carcinoma (dated by TCRdb to the late 2010s). Sequencing instrument: Illumina HiSeq 2500. Starting from approximately 500 ng total RNA, TCRbeta-specific cDNA was produced by reverse transcription with a constant-region primer and ProtoScript II reverse transcriptase. Construction of the TCRbeta libraries relied on three nested rounds of multiplex PCR, following a slightly modified ARM-PCR procedure. Each of the first two PCR rounds ran for approximately 9 cycles using multiplex TRBV1-TRBV30 forward primers together with a Cbeta reverse primer. TCRdb reworked the public reads: Q25 trimming with fastp, MiXCR clone assembly, productive beta chains retained. Every entry covers one CDR3 protein and lists the most common genes and DNA from its rows. The sample has 320,000 or so distinct CDR3 sequences on record, 50% to 70% of them singletons. Around 9.5% of the sample goes to the ten largest clones.

TRIzol reagent was used to extract blood RNA from unsorted whole blood, while the DNeasy Blood & Tissue kit provided the germline DNA. Sequencing was carried out using peripheral blood. All receptors come from a man aged 40-49 years with primary liver carcinoma and hepatitis B virus infection.

As concerns this clonotype: One end of the junction fails to match germline, which may point to a read error. The chain carries TRBV14 and TRBJ2-3; TRBD2 aligns across 8 bases. This CDR3 contains 14 residues. Germline assignment: CDR1 SGHDN and CDR2 FVKESK. CDR3 bases: TGTGCCAGCAGCCTCAGGACTAGCACATATACGCAGTATTTT. It yields the protein CASSLRTSTYTQYF.

The rearrangement uses TRBV10-3 and TRBJ2-7; a possible D gene is TRBD1 (6 bases). V was trimmed by 2 bases and J by 6 bases, leaving 11 bases between them. CDR1 is ENHRY, CDR2 SYGVKD, per germline. The CDR3 is made up of 13 amino acids. In DNA, the CDR3 is TGTGCCATCAGTGAGGAACAGGGAACCGAGCAGTACTTC. This gives the protein CAISEEQGTEQYF.

Details on this clonotype: This may be a read error: a much more frequent sequence differs by one nucleotide. This chain connects TRBV6-5 to TRBJ2-1; no clear D. The germline gives CDR1 MNHEY, CDR2 SVGAGI. The germline V and J ends were trimmed by 5 bases and 6 bases, with 14 bases remaining between them. The CDR3 has 14 amino acids. The CDR3 loop is CASSIIGRTNEQFF. The CDR3 DNA follows: TGTGCCAGCAGTATCATCGGTCGGACCAATGAGCAGTTCTTC.

As for this clonotype: Relative to the germline gene, one junction end is altered; a read error may explain this. The chain links TRBV5-5 to TRBJ1-2; D remains ambiguous. Per germline, CDR1 SGHKS and CDR2 YYEKEE (reference sequence). The CDR3 contains 15 residues. CDR3 nucleotide sequence: TGTGGCAGCAGCCAACGGACCAATAGGGAGTATGGCTACACCTTC. Amino acids: CGSSQRTNREYGYTF.

In regard to this clonotype: One base away lies a much larger clone, so this may be a sequencing read error. This chain connects TRBV5-4 to TRBJ2-7, with 10 nucleotides matching TRBD2. The germline gives CDR1 SGHNT, CDR2 YYREEE (reference sequence). The CDR3 spans 16 residues. The CDR3 loop reads CASGLEPSGSSYEQYF. CDR3 nucleotide sequence: TGTGCCAGCGGCTTGGAGCCTAGCGGGAGCTCCTACGAGCAGTACTTC.

The chain links TRBV6-5 to TRBJ2-2; the match to TRBD1 covers 7 bases. The germline V gene encodes CDR1 MNHEY and CDR2 SVGAGI. This CDR3 has 17 residues. Unmatched junction bases numbered 7, after V lost 0 bases and J lost 3 bases. CDR3 sequence reads: CASSYSMTGIYTGELFF. CDR3 nucleotide sequence: TGTGCCAGCAGTTACTCGATGACAGGGATTTACACCGGGGAGCTGTTTTTT.

For this clonotype: One end of the junction fails to match germline, which may point to a read error. The chain has TRBV7-8 and TRBJ2-3; TRBD2 matches 12 bases. This CDR3 is 16 amino acids long. In germline, CDR1 is SGHVS, CDR2 FQNEAQ. The CDR3 region has the DNA TGTGCAAGCAGCTTCCTAGCGGGAGGGCTCACAGATACGCAGTATTTT. This translates into CASSFLAGGLTDTQYF.

Note on this clonotype: The junction differs from germline at one of its ends, possibly a read error. J is TRBJ2-1 and V is TRBV11-2; D gene unclear. This CDR3 is built from 19 residues. CDR1 and CDR2 (germline): SGHAT, FQNNGV. The CDR3 coding sequence is TGTGTCAGCAGCCGAGATCGTGACCCTAATATGGACTCCTACAATGAGCAGTTCTTC. It yields the protein CVSSRDRDPNMDSYNEQFF.

The chain uses TRBV28 and TRBJ2-2; 10 bases are shared with TRBD1. J gave up 1 base and V 6 bases, and 8 bases lay outside the gene matches. CDR3 length equals 17 residues. The germline gives CDR1 MDHEN, CDR2 SYDVKM. CDR3 sequence reads: CASRGGQGYRNTGELFF. In DNA, the CDR3 is TGTGCCAGCAGAGGGGGACAGGGGTATCGGAACACCGGGGAGCTGTTTTTT.

Concerning this clonotype: A read error may explain this, as a much larger clone is one base away. V usage is TRBV10-3 and J usage is TRBJ1-2, with D possibly TRBD1 on 6 matching bases. Looked up from germline, CDR1 is ENHRY and CDR2 is SYGVKD. The CDR3 consists of 13 residues. CDR3 in amino acids: CVIGAGTNYGYTF. DNA for the CDR3: TGTGTCATCGGAGCCGGGACAAACTATGGCTACACCTTC.

This clonotype was detected only once. This chain uses TRBV29-1 with TRBJ2-6; no clear D. The CDR3 covers 13 residues. Germline-derived CDR1 and CDR2 are SQVTM and ANQGSEA. CDR3 DNA: TGCAAGGTTGCAGCCACTGGGGCCAACGTCCTGACTTTC. As protein: CKVAATGANVLTF.

Of note for this clonotype: This may be a read error, as it is one base from a much larger clone. The rearrangement uses TRBV29-1 and TRBJ2-6; 11 nucleotides agree with TRBD1. The CDR3 is made up of 17 amino acids. The germline V gene has CDR1 SQVTM and CDR2 ANQGSEA. The CDR3 is CSVALGQGGSGAKVLTF. In DNA, the CDR3 is TGCAGCGTTGCCCTGGGACAGGGGGGTTCTGGGGCCAAAGTCCTGACTTTC.

On this clonotype itself: At one end, the junction sequence differs from germline, possibly due to a read error. The chain links TRBV30 to TRBJ2-1; D not certain. CDR3 size: 14 residues. Germline V CDR1 and CDR2: GTSNPN, SVGIG (reference sequence). The DNA for the CDR3 is TGTGCCTGGAGTGTAGGAATAGGGTACAAAGAGCAGTTCTTC. Its protein product is CAWSVGIGYKEQFF.

Remarks on this clonotype: A much larger clone sits a single nucleotide away, making a read error possible. The genes are TRBV29-1 and TRBJ2-2; a weak D match, TRBD1 (7 bases). This CDR3 comprises 14 residues. The V gene's germline CDR1 is SQVTM and CDR2 ANQGSEA. The CDR3 loop is CSAGQRPNTGGLFF. DNA for the CDR3: TGCAGCGCGGGACAGCGACCGAACACCGGGGGGCTGTTTTTT.

To note about this clonotype: This may stem from a read error, because a much larger clone lies one nucleotide away. This chain uses TRBV6-2 or TRBV6-3 with TRBJ2-1; 9 positions match TRBD2. The CDR3 covers 15 residues. Germline lookup yields CDR1 MNHEY and CDR2 SVGEGT. Here the CDR3 DNA reads TGTGCCAGCAGTTCTAGCGGGATCTCCTGCAATGAGCAGTTCTTC. Its protein product is CASSSSGISCNEQFF.

Regarding this clonotype: One junction end does not reproduce the germline sequence, and a read error may be involved. The chain couples TRBV5-4 to TRBJ1-5, with D unclear. CDR1 SGHNT and CDR2 YYREEE come from the germline V gene (reference sequence). The CDR3 runs 13 residues. CDR3 sequence (DNA): TGTGTCAGCAGTTCCGGACCTGATCAGCCCCAGCATTTT. Translating gives CVSSSGPDQPQHF.

This chain links TRBV5-1 with TRBJ1-2; a weak D match, TRBD1 (6 bases). Looked up from germline, CDR1 is SGHRS and CDR2 is YFSETQ. The CDR3 spans 13 residues. The V and J ends lost 0 bases and 8 bases respectively, with 11 bases between them. The CDR3 nucleotides are TGCGCCAGCAGCTTGGTACAGGGAGAAGGCTACACCTTC. Translating it yields CASSLVQGEGYTF. Filled out from reference TRBV5-1 and TRBJ1-2, the complete variable domain reads KAGVTQTPRYLIKTRGQQVTLSCSPISGHRSVSWYQQTPGQGLQFLFEYFSETQRNKGNFPGRFSGRQFSNSRSEMNVSTLELGDSALYLCASSLVQGEGYTFGSGTRLTVV.

About this clonotype itself: The conserved final phenylalanine or tryptophan is absent from the CDR3, which likely points to a read error. V is TRBV5-1 and J is TRBJ2-6; maybe TRBD1 (6 bases). Germline CDR1 and CDR2: SGHRS and YFSETQ. V shed 7 bases and J shed 0 bases, with 14 bases lying between them. The CDR3 has 16 amino acids. The chain's CDR3 is CASGMGHRSGANVLTI. The CDR3 DNA reads as TGCGCCAGCGGCATGGGACATCGCTCTGGGGCCAACGTCCTGACTATC.

In its sample, this clonotype was seen many times. V usage is TRBV29-1 and J usage is TRBJ2-7; D call uncertain. Trimming cost V 3 bases and J 2 bases, with 8 bases left between them. The CDR3 has 12 residues. CDR1 is SQVTM, CDR2 ANQGSEA, per germline. CDR3 amino acids: CSVETATYEQYF. CDR3 DNA: TGCAGCGTTGAGACGGCTACCTACGAGCAGTACTTC.

Points on this clonotype: With a much larger clone just one base away, this may be a read error. The rearrangement uses TRBV4-3 and TRBJ1-6; D is possibly TRBD1 (5 bases). The CDR3 totals 15 residues. Germline lookup yields CDR1 LGHNA and CDR2 YSLEER. The CDR3 sequence: CASSHEDTASSSLHF. The CDR3 nucleotides read TGCGCCAGCAGCCATGAGGACACCGCGTCTTCATCCCTCCACTTT.

With respect to this clonotype: This clone may be a read error of a much larger clone one base away. The rearrangement links TRBV6-1 to TRBJ2-5; no clear D gene. The CDR3 has 14 amino acids. Trimming cost V 1 base and J 3 bases, with 9 bases left between them. Germline-derived CDR1 and CDR2 are MNHNS and SASEGT. CDR3 residues: CASSEGEWKETQYF. The CDR3 bases are TGTGCCAGCAGTGAAGGAGAGTGGAAAGAGACCCAGTACTTC.

In its sample, this clonotype was seen a few times. This chain links TRBV7-9 with TRBJ2-3, with D possibly being TRBD2 (5 bases). Germline V gene sequence: CDR1 SEHNR, CDR2 FQNEAQ (reference sequence). There are 15 residues in the CDR3. V dropped 5 bases and J dropped 3 bases, with 15 bases sitting between them. The CDR3 DNA follows: TGTGCCAGCAGCCCGATGGCCGGGGTAACAGATACGCAGTATTTT. This gives the protein CASSPMAGVTDTQYF.

This clonotype was counted many times. The chain couples TRBV12-3 or TRBV12-4 to TRBJ2-7; possibly TRBD1 or TRBD2 for D (5 bases each). The V and J ends lost 5 bases and 2 bases respectively, with 19 bases between them. The CDR3 extends over 16 amino acids. CDR3 sequence: CASSPRTGKGTYEQYF. The CDR3 DNA reads as TGTGCCAGCAGTCCCAGGACGGGGAAGGGGACCTACGAGCAGTACTTC.

A few counts support this clonotype. The rearrangement uses TRBV12-3 or TRBV12-4 and TRBJ1-3, with TRBD1 as a possible D gene (5 bases). The CDR3 length is 14 residues. V was shortened by 5 bases and J by 4 bases, with 12 bases between the two germline ends. CDR3 DNA: TGTGCCAGCAGTACGGGACTAGGGGGAAACACCATATATTTT. Its protein product is CASSTGLGGNTIYF.

This chain uses TRBV7-9 with TRBJ1-2, with D uncertain. The CDR3 runs to 12 residues. V lost 6 bases and J lost 8, with 13 bases in between. The germline CDR1 and CDR2 sequences are SEHNR and FQNEAQ (reference sequence). The CDR3 DNA follows: TGTGCCAGCAGGAGTGGGGAGGACGGCTACACCTTC. Amino acids: CASRSGEDGYTF.

Note on this clonotype: Since no conserved phenylalanine or tryptophan closes the CDR3, a read error is the likely cause. The chain joins TRBV29-1 to TRBJ2-3; D is undetermined. The CDR3 extends over 11 amino acids. Germline V gene lookup returns CDR1 SQVTM and CDR2 ANQGSEA. In DNA form, the CDR3 reads TGCATCGTTGAGTGGGGAGATACGCAGTATTTG. It is translated as CIVEWGDTQYL.

Notes on this clonotype: Just one base apart from a much larger clone, this may be a read error. Likely a read error: the CDR3 ends without its conserved phenylalanine or tryptophan. The V gene is TRBV6-5, the J gene TRBJ1-1; 7 positions match TRBD1. The germline V gene encodes CDR1 MNHEY and CDR2 SVGAGI. J gave up 8 bases and V 6 bases, and 18 bases lay outside the gene matches. The CDR3 is 16 residues long. CDR3 sequence (DNA): TGTGCCAGCAGCACAGGGGAACGTTCAATACAGGGCGAAGCTTTCATT. Translation: CASSTGERSIQGEAFI.

This clonotype was observed once. The rearrangement joins TRBV28 to TRBJ2-1; D possibly matches TRBD1 or TRBD2 (5 bases each). From germline, CDR1 is MDHEN and CDR2 SYDVKM. The CDR3 loop spans 13 amino acids. The chain's CDR3 is CTSSSGTAGEQFF. DNA of the CDR3: TGTACAAGCAGTTCTGGGACGGCGGGTGAGCAGTTCTTC.

On this clonotype itself: This may come from a read error, since a much larger clone is one base off. The V call is TRBV6-1, the J call TRBJ2-2, with D possibly matching TRBD2 (5 bases). Germline CDR1 is MNHNS and CDR2 is SASEGT. The CDR3 spans 13 residues. The CDR3 here is CASSEALSGELLF. The CDR3 nucleotides are TGTGCCAGCAGTGAAGCGCTGTCCGGGGAGCTGCTTTTT.

The V gene is TRBV7-9, the J gene TRBJ2-1; TRBD2 matches 9 bases. This CDR3 comprises 14 residues. The V segment lost 7 bases and the J segment 6 bases; nucleotides outside the gene matches: 7. Per germline, CDR1 SEHNR and CDR2 FQNEAQ (reference sequence). The CDR3 DNA is TGTGCCAGCAACTTGACGACTAGCGGCAATGAGCAGTTCTTC. Translating gives CASNLTTSGNEQFF.

The chain recombines TRBV7-9 with TRBJ1-5, with D perhaps matching TRBD1 (5 bases). Germline CDR1 and CDR2: SEHNR and FQNEAQ (reference sequence). The CDR3 is 14 amino acids. Trimming stripped 8 bases from V and 7 bases from J, with 18 bases between. CDR3 sequence (DNA): TGTGCCAGCGGCGCAAACCAGGGAGACCAGCCCCAGCATTTT. It specifies CASGANQGDQPQHF.

J is TRBJ1-1 and V is TRBV4-1, with TRBD1 as a possible D gene (6 bases). V gave up 5 bases and J gave up 2 bases, with 12 bases separating them. This CDR3 is built from 14 residues. Germline V gene sequence: CDR1 MGHRA, CDR2 YSYEKL. DNA for the CDR3: TGCGCCAGCAGCGCGCGACAGGTCAACACTGAAGCTTTCTTT. Its protein is CASSARQVNTEAFF.